These 21 T cell receptor beta chains were all obtained from the same sample, sequenced in a study of T cell responses to AZD1222 COVID-19 vaccine. TCRdb's table, derived via immunoSEQ multiplex PCR, lists solely in-frame clones and lacks some. This sample has roughly 110,000 clones; approximately 89% occur once, and the top ten carry approximately 22%. This specimen was peripheral blood, taken on day 0 of AZD1222 vaccination. These receptors came from an adult in good health.

The V gene is TRBV2, the J gene TRBJ1-4, with TRBD1 identical over 7 bases. This CDR3 has 15 residues. Germline CDR1 is SNHLY and CDR2 is FYNNEI. J gave up 8 bases and V 9 bases, and 15 bases lay outside the gene matches. CDR3 amino acids: CARESEGNRGEKLFF. The CDR3 DNA follows: TGTGCCAGGGAATCTGAGGGTAACAGGGGCGAAAAACTGTTTTTT.

The CDR3 loop reads CASSLLGGSYNEQFF. CDR3 in DNA: TGTGCCAGCAGCTTACTGGGAGGCTCCTACAATGAGCAGTTCTTC. The genes are TRBV7-8 and TRBJ2-1, with TRBD2 as a possible D gene (6 bases). Germline V lookup: CDR1 SGHVS, CDR2 FQNEAQ. This CDR3 region has 15 residues. Trimming cost V 2 bases and J 0 bases, with 8 bases left between them.

V usage is TRBV4-1 and J usage is TRBJ2-7, with 12 positions matching TRBD2. V gave up 5 bases and J gave up 3 bases; unmatched junction bases: 5. The CDR3 spans 15 residues. In germline, CDR1 is MGHRA, CDR2 YSYEKL. CDR3 loop: CASSASGGARYEQYF. CDR3 in DNA: TGCGCCAGCAGCGCTAGCGGGGGGGCCCGCTACGAGCAGTACTTC.

This sequence joins TRBV6-6 and TRBJ1-5, with 8 bases fitting TRBD1. V shed 6 bases, J shed 3 bases, and the junction held 10 bases outside the gene matches. This CDR3 contains 16 residues. Germline V gene lookup returns CDR1 MNHNY and CDR2 SVGAGI (reference sequence). This CDR3 is CASSLSGGPDNQPQHF. In DNA, the CDR3 is TGTGCCAGCAGCTTATCAGGGGGCCCGGACAATCAGCCCCAGCATTTT.

The V call is TRBV3-1 (or the pseudogene TRBV3-2), the J call TRBJ2-5; 7 bases line up with TRBD1. Per the germline V gene, CDR1 is LGHDT and CDR2 is YNNKEL (reference sequence). The CDR3 runs 16 residues. With V trimmed by 0 bases and J by 1 base, 5 bases remained unmatched. CDR3 sequence reads: CASSQDLGTAQETQYF. CDR3 DNA: TGTGCCAGCAGCCAAGATCTCGGGACAGCCCAAGAGACCCAGTACTTC.

The gene calls are TRBV21-1 and TRBJ2-6. TRBV21-1 is a known pseudogene. CDR3 length: 16 amino acids. CDR3 in DNA: TGTGCCAGCAGCACCCCGACCGTAGCTGGGGCCAACGTCCTGACTTTC. Residues: CASSTPTVAGANVLTF.

This sequence joins TRBV7-6 and TRBJ2-3, with D perhaps TRBD2 (5 bases). V dropped 2 bases and J dropped 7 bases, with 31 bases sitting between them. The length of the CDR3 is 20 residues. From germline, CDR1 is SGHVS and CDR2 FNYEAQ. Here the CDR3 reads CASSLNVYLLGGGVRNTQYF. CDR3 DNA sequence: TGTGCCAGCAGCTTAAATGTCTACCTGTTGGGTGGAGGCGTTCGTAATACGCAGTATTTT.

The chain combines TRBV7-9 with TRBJ1-1; D is unresolved. Looked up from germline, CDR1 is SEHNR and CDR2 is FQNEAQ (reference sequence). The CDR3 sequence is 12 residues long. V dropped 6 bases and J dropped 0 bases, with 5 bases sitting between them. This CDR3 is CASSFMNTEAFF. CDR3 nucleotide sequence: TGTGCCAGCAGTTTCATGAACACTGAAGCTTTCTTT.

The J gene is TRBJ2-3, the V gene TRBV9; a possible D gene is TRBD1 (5 bases). The germline V and J ends were trimmed by 3 bases and 0 bases, with 8 bases remaining between them. CDR3 length: 14 amino acids. Per the germline V gene, CDR1 is SGDLS and CDR2 is YYNGEE. The CDR3: CASSATASTDTQYF. The CDR3 DNA reads TGTGCCAGCAGCGCGACAGCTAGCACAGATACGCAGTATTTT.

The chain recombines TRBV2 with TRBJ1-1; D gene unclear. The length of the CDR3 is 11 residues. Trimming took 3 bases from V and 3 from J, leaving 2 bases between them. Germline lookup yields CDR1 SNHLY and CDR2 FYNNEI. CDR3 region: CASSDDTEAFF. For the CDR3, the DNA is TGTGCCAGCAGTGACGACACTGAAGCTTTCTTT.

The chain combines TRBV7-9 with TRBJ2-5; a weak D match, TRBD1 (6 bases). The CDR3 is made up of 14 amino acids. V lost 4 bases to trimming and J lost 7 bases, with 16 bases between them. From germline, CDR1 is SEHNR and CDR2 FQNEAQ (reference sequence). This CDR3 is CASSSPGQTATQYF. The CDR3 bases are TGTGCCAGCAGCTCACCGGGACAAACGGCGACCCAGTACTTC.

This clone appeared a few times. The chain links TRBV2 to TRBJ2-2, with D maybe TRBD2 (5 bases). The length of the CDR3 is 14 residues. Trimming took off 2 bases at V and 7 bases at J, with 11 bases between the two ends. Germline CDR1 reads SNHLY; CDR2 reads FYNNEI. The CDR3 bases are TGTGCCAGCAGTGAAAGGTCCGGGGACGGGGAGCTGTTTTTT. Translating gives CASSERSGDGELFF. Combining the CDR3 with reference TRBV2 and TRBJ2-2 gives the whole variable domain EPEVTQTPSHQVTQMGQEVILRCVPISNHLYFYWYRQILGQKVEFLVSFYNNEISEKSEIFDDQFSVERPDGSNFTLKIRSTKLEDSAMYFCASSERSGDGELFFGEGSRLTVL.

This clone was observed a single time. V usage is TRBV29-1 and J usage is TRBJ2-5; D call uncertain. CDR1 and CDR2 (germline): SQVTM, ANQGSEA. Trimming removed 7 bases at V and 5 bases at J, with 11 bases between. The CDR3 sequence is 11 residues long. CDR3 region: CSAYLGETQYF. CDR3 in DNA: TGCAGCGCGTACCTCGGGGAGACCCAGTACTTC.

A remark on this clone: Other DNA sequences in the same sample also yield this CDR3. The chain employs TRBV3-1 (or the pseudogene TRBV3-2) and TRBJ1-2; no clear D gene. The CDR3 spans 11 residues. The V end was cut by 4 bases, the J end by 8 bases, with 8 bases between. Germline CDR1 LGHDT, CDR2 YNNKEL (reference sequence). The CDR3 is CASSRGRGYTF. DNA for the CDR3: TGTGCCAGCAGCCGAGGCCGCGGCTACACCTTC.

This chain uses TRBV21-1 with TRBJ2-3. TRBV21-1 is designated a pseudogene. This CDR3 has 12 residues. The CDR3 DNA follows: TGTGCCAGCAGCACCCCCGGGACTACGCAGTATTTT. Translation gives CASSTPGTTQYF.

CDR3 in amino acids: CASSKDLTVSSGTYNEQFF. CDR3 in DNA: TGTGCCAGCAGCAAAGATCTCACGGTATCTAGCGGTACCTACAATGAGCAGTTCTTC. The chain carries TRBV21-1 and TRBJ2-1; no check of the table's D call, TRBD2, against the DNA was made. TRBV21-1 is termed a pseudogene. The length of the CDR3 is 19 residues.

This clone was detected only once. This chain connects TRBV6-2 or TRBV6-3 to TRBJ1-1; D not certain. Trimming stripped 0 bases from V and 11 bases from J, with 7 bases between. The CDR3 spans 11 residues. Germline loops: CDR1 MNHEY, CDR2 SVGEGT. The CDR3 protein is CASSYSNWAFF. DNA for the CDR3: TGTGCCAGCAGTTACTCGAACTGGGCTTTCTTT.

This chain joins TRBV27 and TRBJ1-5, with D uncertain. The germline gives CDR1 MNHEY, CDR2 SMNVEV (reference sequence). CDR3 length: 13 amino acids. The V gene lost 6 bases and the J gene lost 4 bases, with 10 bases spanning the gap. The CDR3: CASRDRLNQPQHF. DNA for the CDR3: TGTGCCAGCAGGGACCGGCTGAATCAGCCCCAGCATTTT.

The V and J genes are TRBV24-1 and TRBJ2-3; 12 bases are shared with TRBD2. V trimming: 5 bases; J trimming: 7 bases; junction bases outside the gene matches: 6. CDR1 is KGHDR and CDR2 is SFDVKD in the germline V gene. CDR3 size: 15 residues. The CDR3 DNA is TGTGCCACCAGTGGGTGGACTAGCGGGGTACATACGCAGTATTTT. Translation: CATSGWTSGVHTQYF.

This chain uses TRBV7-2 with TRBJ1-1; 7 bases are a match to TRBD1. CDR3 length: 15 residues. With 2 bases clipped from V and 5 bases from J, the junction kept 8 bases outside the gene matches. CDR1 SGHTA and CDR2 FQGNSA come from the germline V gene. The CDR3 here is CASSLMEGAFTEAFF. The CDR3 coding sequence is TGTGCCAGCAGCTTAATGGAGGGGGCCTTTACTGAAGCTTTCTTT.

The chain carries TRBV14 and TRBJ2-3; TRBD1 is a possible D gene (6 bases). This CDR3 is 13 amino acids long. The V gene lost 5 bases and the J gene lost 1 base, with 7 bases spanning the gap. Per germline, CDR1 SGHDN and CDR2 FVKESK. Here the CDR3 reads CASSNRGTDTQYF. The CDR3 coding sequence is TGTGCCAGCAGCAACAGGGGCACAGATACGCAGTATTTT.